This T cell receptor (beta chain) appears in the sequencing data of a study of blood T cell repertoires in COVID-19. Looking at the study overall: In each case, the material was cDNA or gDNA derived from T cells, B-cell-depleted T cells, or PBMCs.

The table came from immunoSEQ multiplex PCR; TCRdb's copy has only in-frame clones and leaves some out. The table includes 400,000 or so clones, 70% to 90% detected once. Membership in each cohort depended on participant-reported clinical history. This CDR3 has 15 amino acids. Per germline, CDR1 MNHEY and CDR2 SVGAGI. The J segment lost 0 bases and the V segment lost 2 bases, leaving 2 bases of the junction unmatched. To note about this clone: The same CDR3 arises from other DNA sequences in this sample as well.

Sequenced material: PBMCs or T cells enriched from blood (not recorded which). The V gene is TRBV6-5, the J gene TRBJ2-3, with 7 bases lining up with TRBD2. This receptor was identified in a woman in her thirties or forties with acute COVID-19. CDR3 in amino acids: CASSYSGESTDTQYF. The CDR3 DNA follows: TGTGCCAGCAGTTACAGCGGGGAAAGCACAGATACGCAGTATTTT.